These 6 T cell receptor beta chains came from one sample sequenced in a study of blood T cell repertoires in COVID-19. The assay was immunoSEQ multiplex PCR, and TCRdb's table has in-frame clones only and misses some. The sample holds some 97,000 clones; about 89% are singletons and the top ten take over 0.95%. Sequenced input: peripheral blood. The receptors were sampled from a man between 60 and 75 years old with acute or convalescent COVID-19.

The chain recombines TRBV15 with TRBJ1-1; 7 bases map to TRBD1. This CDR3 has 14 amino acids. Germline V lookup: CDR1 LNHNV, CDR2 YYDKDF (reference sequence). V lost 4 bases, J lost 0 bases, and 2 bases stayed unmatched. This CDR3 is CATSIGGLNTEAFF. The CDR3 region has the DNA TGTGCCACCAGCATAGGGGGCCTGAACACTGAAGCTTTCTTT.

V usage is TRBV11-2 and J usage is TRBJ2-5; D is possibly TRBD2 (7 bases). The CDR3 consists of 15 residues. V gave up 1 base and J gave up 4 bases, with 13 bases separating them. The V gene's germline CDR1 is SGHAT and CDR2 FQNNGV. The CDR3 is CASSLARGAGETQYF. CDR3 nucleotides: TGTGCCAGCAGCTTAGCCCGGGGGGCAGGAGAGACCCAGTACTTC.

This rearrangement joins TRBV10-3 to TRBJ2-3, with 12 bases matching TRBD2. Germline assignment: CDR1 ENHRY and CDR2 SYGVKD. The CDR3 runs 16 residues. The V segment lost 0 bases and the J segment 4 bases; nucleotides outside the gene matches: 2. This CDR3 is CAISESRTSGADTQYF. CDR3 bases: TGTGCCATCAGTGAGTCAAGGACTAGCGGGGCAGATACGCAGTATTTT.

The chain employs TRBV29-1 and TRBJ1-1, with 7 nucleotides matching TRBD1. The V gene end was trimmed by 6 bases and the J gene end by 3 bases; junction bases not matched to a gene: 19. The CDR3 contains 17 residues. Germline V gene lookup returns CDR1 SQVTM and CDR2 ANQGSEA. CDR3 region: CSVTGFIGGGFDTEAFF. The CDR3 DNA reads TGCAGCGTGACGGGGTTTATAGGAGGGGGCTTTGACACTGAAGCTTTCTTT.

This chain joins TRBV24-1 and TRBJ1-2; D gene uncertain. Trimming took 1 base from V and 1 from J, leaving 6 bases between them. CDR3 length: 14 residues. In germline, CDR1 is KGHDR, CDR2 SFDVKD. The CDR3 region is CATSDLDNNYGYTF. The DNA for the CDR3 is TGTGCCACCAGTGATTTAGACAATAACTATGGCTACACCTTC.

The chain has TRBV6-5 and TRBJ2-7; D possibly corresponds to TRBD2 (6 bases). The CDR3 loop spans 14 amino acids. Trimming took 8 bases from V and 2 from J, leaving 16 bases between them. Germline V gene data show CDR1 as MNHEY and CDR2 as SVGAGI. The DNA for the CDR3 is TGTGCCAGCCGTCAAAGGGAGGACACCTACGAGCAGTACTTC. Protein: CASRQREDTYEQYF.